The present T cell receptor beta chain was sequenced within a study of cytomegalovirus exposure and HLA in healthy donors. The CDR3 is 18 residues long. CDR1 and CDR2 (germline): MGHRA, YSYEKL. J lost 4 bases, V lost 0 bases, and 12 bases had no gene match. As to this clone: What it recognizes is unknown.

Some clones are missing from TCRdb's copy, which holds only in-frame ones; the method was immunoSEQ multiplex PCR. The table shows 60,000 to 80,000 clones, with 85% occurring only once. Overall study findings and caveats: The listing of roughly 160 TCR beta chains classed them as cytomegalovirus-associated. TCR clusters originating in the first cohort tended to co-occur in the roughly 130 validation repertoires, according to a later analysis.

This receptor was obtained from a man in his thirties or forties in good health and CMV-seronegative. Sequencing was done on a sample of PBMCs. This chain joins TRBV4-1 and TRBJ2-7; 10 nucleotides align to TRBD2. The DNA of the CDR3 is TGCGCCAGCAGCCAAGATCCCTCTGGACTAGCGGCGTCATACGAGCAGTACGTC. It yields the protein CASSQDPSGLAASYEQYV.